This TCR beta chain was recorded in a study of cytomegalovirus exposure and HLA in healthy donors. Findings of the study overall: High specificity and sensitivity for cytomegalovirus status were reported for the classifier.

Worth noting for this clone: Antigen specificity is unknown.

Germline V gene data show CDR1 as SGDLS and CDR2 as YYNGEE. The CDR3 extends over 15 amino acids. V was clipped by 2 bases and J by 5 bases; unmatched bases: 6. The PCR contained 60 Vbeta and 13 Jbeta primers. Generated by immunoSEQ multiplex PCR, the TCRdb table keeps only in-frame clones and is missing some. Among 35,000 to 50,000 clones listed, 60% to 70% were seen once. The chain has TRBV9 and TRBJ2-2, with TRBD2 identical over 7 bases. This TCR came from a man in his fifties or sixties in good health and CMV-seropositive. Sequencing input: PBMCs. CDR3 coding DNA: TGTGCCAGCAGCGTCGCGGGAGTAGGGACCGGGGAGCTGTTTTTT. It codes for CASSVAGVGTGELFF.